The source of this TCR beta chain is a study of cytomegalovirus exposure and HLA in healthy donors (dated by TCRdb to the late 2010s). For the wider study: An earlier analysis of roughly 500 of the donors reported about 250 Gb of sequence data and 117 million unique TCR beta sequences from 190 million or so T cells. An early release covering more than 500 HLA-typed donors comprised approximately 290 gigabases of sequencing data and approximately 80 million unique TCR sequences. Among the 398 genotyped donors, around 81% belonged to the genetic ancestry cluster associated with self-reported Caucasian donors. The study aimed to test whether cataloging public T cell receptors could reveal signatures of past pathogen exposure. Using immunosequencing, the study profiled T cell repertoires from around 680 subjects and related those repertoires to cytomegalovirus serostatus. A separate validation cohort of about 110 different subjects was used in addition to the roughly 720-subject first cohort. To predict cytomegalovirus infection status, the study brought together high-throughput TCR immunosequencing, statistical association of individual TCRs with disease status, and machine learning. In a later analysis, previously published TCR beta repertoires from fewer than 750 donors were re-analyzed and high-resolution HLA genotyping was added so that TCR occurrence patterns could be studied. In the later analysis, no new phenotypic data were used to find candidate immune exposures; instead, reliance was placed on TCR beta sequences and their occurrence across donors. An earlier analysis of around 540 of the donors applied high-throughput TCR beta sequencing to assess whether each TCR beta V gene segment acted as functional or pseudogenic. Donor age, sex, ethnicity and CMV serostatus were compiled alongside the repertoire data. Genome-wide SNP genotypes for about 65% of the roughly 700 donors were used in a later genetic analysis, which treated that subset as a discovery cohort. Every repertoire in the discovery cohort had been generated on one and the same sequencing platform. HLA typing covered class I and class II loci at four-digit resolution. Typing coverage differed by locus: A, B, C, DRB1 and DQB1 were typed in roughly 620-630 donors, DQA1 in about 500, DPA1 in nearly 610, and DPB1 in about 450. Because of strong linkage in the cohort, roughly 5 DR-DQ haplotypes were treated as single units for association and clustering. Among 398 genotyped donors of the cohort, an average of around 240,000 unique TCR beta nucleotide sequences were sequenced per donor, around 20% of them non-productive. The paper as a whole reports these results and caveats: In a later analysis, most CMV-associated TCR beta chains were found to appear HLA-restricted, with HLA associations seemingly driven largely by CMV exposure. V-gene and J-gene trimming of TCR beta chains was associated with a missense DCLRE1C variant in a later genetic analysis, and the association was replicated in an independent cohort. Roughly uniform sequencing depth across donors was assumed in presence/absence analyses, although this assumption may not hold. Across donors, most TCR sequences were observed very rarely, whereas some public TCRs were present in many individuals. In a later analysis, HLA-associated TCR beta chains were found to be more clonally expanded and to have lower generation probabilities than equally common non-associated chains. The cohort was sequenced for TCR beta chains only, and without alpha or paired-chain data the features that could be detected were limited. In vitro tests confirmed that a few of the cytomegalovirus-associated TCR beta chains recognize cytomegalovirus antigens. Cytomegalovirus status was reported to be diagnosed by the classifier with high specificity and sensitivity in both the original and validation cohorts. Specific HLA alleles were associated with 15,000 to 20,000 TCR beta sequences at a false discovery rate of 0.05 in a later analysis. According to a later analysis, parvovirus B19, influenza, CMV and Epstein-Barr virus appeared linked to several top co-occurrence clusters. A further reported finding was that TCR beta sequences accurately predicted the HLA-A and HLA-B alleles for most subjects in the first cohort. According to a later genetic analysis, donors in an Asian-associated ancestry cluster had fewer N-insertions in productive TCRs than the approximately 630-donor mean. In an earlier analysis of some 500 of the donors, most TCR beta V segments appeared in productive rearrangements about 90% or about 30% of the time, broadly matching IMGT annotations. Assigning TCR associations to individual alleles was difficult when HLA alleles, especially DR and DQ, strongly co-occurred. Correlated functional status among segregating V segments might reflect linkage disequilibrium, but an unknown experimental factor could not be ruled out. Immune exposure information for the cohort was limited to CMV serostatus. Because the 87-base-pair reads could not distinguish some IMGT-functional V segments, including TRBV6-2 and TRBV6-3, those segments were excluded. The study gave a list of 150 to 200 TCR beta chains associated with cytomegalovirus. The sequencing pipeline was judged likely to have produced a cluster of highly shared sequence variants as a technical artifact. Because HLA typing was unavailable for some donors at each locus, only the typed subset was used in association tests. The authors suggested that the approach could potentially be generalized to other disease states and immunological phenotypes. The earlier analysis of fewer than 750 of the donors excluded some 16 rarely observed V segments, including chromosome 9 orphons, because counts were too low. In a later analysis, TCR association rates were found to vary across HLA loci, with the most associated TCRs seen for DRB1 alleles and the fewest for HLA-C alleles.

In total, just over 650 healthy bone marrow donors made up the cohort. At the time of sampling, every cohort member was nominally healthy, though immune exposures that went unrecorded were likely present. The donor was CMV seronegative and belonged to the group of 380 or so seronegative cohort members. Every donor gave a peripheral blood sample, and the peripheral blood mononuclear cells from that sample were used for TCR beta sequencing. Genomic DNA was extracted from the blood cell samples with the Qiagen DNeasy Blood Extraction Kit. The library relied on the immunoSEQ multiplex PCR assay. For the multiplex PCR, a mixture combining 60 forward primers for TCR Vbeta segments and 13 reverse primers for TCR Jbeta segments was used. The CDR3 region of rearranged TCR beta genes was amplified from genomic DNA by a multiplex PCR assay. The amplified TCR beta libraries were sequenced on the Illumina HiSeq System as 87-base-pair reads. Regarding the original processing steps: In a later analysis, tens of millions of unique TCR beta chains were counted across the approximately 620 repertoires, and roughly 11 million of these chains were shared by at least two donors. A nearest-neighbor algorithm error-corrected the raw reads and collapsed the reads into unique sequences, merging closely related sequences to remove PCR and sequencing errors. Alignment of CDR3 sequences to IMGT reference sequences was used to assign V, D and J gene segments. For a sequence to be retained, a match of at least six nucleotides was required to both a V gene segment and a J gene segment. A rearrangement was called productive if the CDR3 had no stop codons and remained in frame with V and J, and every other rearrangement was called non-productive. CDR3 was defined by IMGT convention, running from the second conserved V-encoded cysteine to the conserved J-encoded phenylalanine. In an earlier analysis of around 570 of the donors, sequences lacking an unambiguous match to a single V gene segment were excluded. An earlier analysis of a few hundred of the donors called V segments functional above 56.7% productive rearrangements and segregating when the between-donor standard deviation exceeded 5%. A statistical classification framework was built for diagnosing cytomegalovirus status from the catalog of TCR beta chain sequences. A later analysis assigned V and J genes by comparing TCR nucleotide sequences with IMGT/GENE-DB human TR gene sequences. Using the TCRdist pipeline, a later analysis assigned CDR3 sequences along with most-parsimonious VDJ recombination scenarios. In a later analysis, each TCR beta chain was defined by its CDR3 amino acid sequence together with its V-gene family, and reads lacking a unique V-gene family were excluded. To address suspected cross-contamination and a sequencing artifact, a later analysis removed several hundred highly shared, low-generation-probability nucleotide sequences. In a later analysis, a clonal expansion index for each public chain was calculated from normalized within-repertoire ranks of inferred template counts. A later analysis computed generation probabilities with a VDJ recombination model fitted to out-of-frame rearrangements, and checked the results against IGoR. A later analysis scored TCR-TCR, TCR-HLA and TCR-CMV co-occurrence with hypergeometric tests, applying a repertoire-size bias correction to TCR pairs. A later analysis estimated false discovery rates by permuting HLA or CMV assignments 20 times. In a later analysis, co-occurring TCRs were grouped using DBSCAN, and TCRdist sequence similarity was added for clustering within HLA-allele-positive subsets. Repertoires with fewer than 30,000 or more than 120,000 public chains, plus five repertoires with anomalous nucleotide sharing, were excluded from co-occurrence clustering. The table comes from immuneACCESS by way of TCRdb, which keeps in-frame sequences with V and J called. Part of the clones is missing from these tables; in studies checked, under half for an unresolved V gene and the rest for unknown reasons. V and J calls and clone size are as listed in that table; D and trimming were resolved from the DNA. The sample has about 150,000 clones on record, about four fifths of them singletons. The ten largest make up less than 3.5% of the sample.

Relative to germline, V is 0 bases shorter and J is 5 bases shorter, with 8 bases between their ends. Inclusive of the bounding cysteine and phenylalanine, the CDR3 is 13 residues long. Only the CDR3 portion is preserved as DNA: 39 bases, with reading frame beginning at the first base. As encoded in the germline V gene, CDR1 is SGHTS while CDR2 is YDEGEE. This clone was detected a few times. Its antigen specificity is not known. One base away there is no much larger clone; base qualities are not given. The sample was PBMCs. This receptor was taken from a man younger than 35 in good health and CMV-seronegative. The chain is assembled from TRBV5-8 and TRBJ1-1; matching of 5 bases hints at TRBD1 as the D gene. The CDR3 sequence is CASSLDSGTEAFF. The DNA reads TGTGCCAGCAGCTTGGATTCAGGGACTGAAGCTTTCTTT.